This TCR beta chain was identified in a study of cytotoxic CD8 clonotypes in ibrutinib-treated CLL. On the study more broadly: Timing of response sample collection was a median roughly 11 months after treatment start, with a range of 6 to 36.

Repertoires were generated with immunoSEQ multiplex PCR, while TCRdb's copy carries only in-frame clones and drops some. This table holds 85,000 or so clones, 70% to 80% found once. Germline CDR1 MNHNS, CDR2 SASEGT. This CDR3 comprises 17 residues. Trimming shortened V by 0 bases and J by 3 bases, and 16 bases separated the two germline ends. This specimen was PBMCs, taken after 12 months of ibrutinib treatment. The TCR comes from a human donor with chronic lymphocytic leukemia. The chain joins TRBV6-1 to TRBJ2-3, with a weak D call TRBD2 (5 bases). CDR3 coding DNA: TGTGCCAGCAGTGAAGCGCGTGGGCCGGAGGTTACAGATACGCAGTATTTT. Protein sequence: CASSEARGPEVTDTQYF.